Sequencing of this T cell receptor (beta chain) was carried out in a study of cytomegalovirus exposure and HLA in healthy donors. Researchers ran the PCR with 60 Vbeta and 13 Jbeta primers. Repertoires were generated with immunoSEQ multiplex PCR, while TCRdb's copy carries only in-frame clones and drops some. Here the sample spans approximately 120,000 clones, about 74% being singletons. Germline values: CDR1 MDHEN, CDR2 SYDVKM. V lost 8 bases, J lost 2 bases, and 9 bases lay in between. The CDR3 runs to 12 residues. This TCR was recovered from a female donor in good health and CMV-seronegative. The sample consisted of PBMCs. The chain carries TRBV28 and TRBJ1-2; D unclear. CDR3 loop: CASVQINYGYTF. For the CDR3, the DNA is TGTGCCAGCGTACAGATAAACTATGGCTACACCTTC.